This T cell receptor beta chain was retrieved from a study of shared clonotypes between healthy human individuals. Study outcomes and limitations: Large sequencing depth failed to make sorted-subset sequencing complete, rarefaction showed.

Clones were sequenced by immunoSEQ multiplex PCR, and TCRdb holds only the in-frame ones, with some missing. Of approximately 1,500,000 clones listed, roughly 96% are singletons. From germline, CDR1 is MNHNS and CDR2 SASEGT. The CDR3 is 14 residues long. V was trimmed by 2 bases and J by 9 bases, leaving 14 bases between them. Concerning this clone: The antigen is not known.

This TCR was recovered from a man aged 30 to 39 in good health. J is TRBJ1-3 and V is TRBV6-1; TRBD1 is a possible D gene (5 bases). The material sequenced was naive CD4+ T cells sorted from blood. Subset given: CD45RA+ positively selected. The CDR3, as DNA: TGTGCCAGCAGTGAAATGTCAGGGCTGGCCACCATATATTTT. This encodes CASSEMSGLATIYF.